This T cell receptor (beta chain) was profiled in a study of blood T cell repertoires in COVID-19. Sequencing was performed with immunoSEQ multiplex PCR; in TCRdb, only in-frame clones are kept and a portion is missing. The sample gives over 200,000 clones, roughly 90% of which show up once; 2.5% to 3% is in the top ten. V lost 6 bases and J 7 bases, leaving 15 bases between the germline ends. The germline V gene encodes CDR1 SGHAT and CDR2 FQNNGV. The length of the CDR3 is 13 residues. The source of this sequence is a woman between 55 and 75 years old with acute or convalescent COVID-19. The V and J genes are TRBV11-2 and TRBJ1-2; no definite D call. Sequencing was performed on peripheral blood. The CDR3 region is CASSMLRASGYTF. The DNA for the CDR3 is TGTGCCAGCAGTATGTTGAGGGCCTCTGGCTACACCTTC.